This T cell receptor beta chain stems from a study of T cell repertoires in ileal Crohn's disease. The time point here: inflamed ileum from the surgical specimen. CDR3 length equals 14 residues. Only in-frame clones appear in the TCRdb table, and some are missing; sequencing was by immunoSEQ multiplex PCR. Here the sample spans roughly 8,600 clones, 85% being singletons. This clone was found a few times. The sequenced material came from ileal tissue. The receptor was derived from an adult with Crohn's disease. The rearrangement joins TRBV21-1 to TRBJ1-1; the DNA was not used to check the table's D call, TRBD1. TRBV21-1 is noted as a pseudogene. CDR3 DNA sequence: TGTGCCAGCACCGACCTGGGGGCTAAGGCCGAAGCTTTCTTT. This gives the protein CASTDLGAKAEAFF.